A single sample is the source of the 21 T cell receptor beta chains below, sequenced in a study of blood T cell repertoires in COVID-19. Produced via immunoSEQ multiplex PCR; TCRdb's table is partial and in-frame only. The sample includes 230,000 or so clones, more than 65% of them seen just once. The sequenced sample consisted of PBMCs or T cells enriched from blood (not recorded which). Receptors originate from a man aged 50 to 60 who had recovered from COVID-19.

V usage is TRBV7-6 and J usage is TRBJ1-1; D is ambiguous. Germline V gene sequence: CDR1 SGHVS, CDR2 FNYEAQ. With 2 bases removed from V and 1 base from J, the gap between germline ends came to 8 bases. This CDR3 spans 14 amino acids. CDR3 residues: CASSLTARNTEAFF. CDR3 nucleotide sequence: TGTGCCAGCAGCTTAACAGCCCGGAACACTGAAGCTTTCTTT.

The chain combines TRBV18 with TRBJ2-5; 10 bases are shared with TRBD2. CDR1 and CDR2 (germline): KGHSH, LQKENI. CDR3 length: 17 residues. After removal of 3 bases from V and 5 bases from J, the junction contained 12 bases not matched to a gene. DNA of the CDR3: TGTGCCAGCTCACCCTACACCCTTACTAGCGGGATTGAGACCCAGTACTTC. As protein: CASSPYTLTSGIETQYF.

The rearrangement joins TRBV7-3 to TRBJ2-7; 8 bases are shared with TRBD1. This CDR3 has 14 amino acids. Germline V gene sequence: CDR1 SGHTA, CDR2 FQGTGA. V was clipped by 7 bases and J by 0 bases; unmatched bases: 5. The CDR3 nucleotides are TGTGCCAGCACCCGACAGGGGAGCTCCTACGAGCAGTACTTC. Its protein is CASTRQGSSYEQYF.

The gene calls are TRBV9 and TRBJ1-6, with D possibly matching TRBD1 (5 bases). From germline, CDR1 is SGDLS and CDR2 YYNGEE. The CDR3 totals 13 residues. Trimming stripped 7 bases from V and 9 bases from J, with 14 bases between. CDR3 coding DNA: TGTGCCAGCGATGGGGGGGGAGGTTCACCCCTCCACTTT. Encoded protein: CASDGGGGSPLHF.

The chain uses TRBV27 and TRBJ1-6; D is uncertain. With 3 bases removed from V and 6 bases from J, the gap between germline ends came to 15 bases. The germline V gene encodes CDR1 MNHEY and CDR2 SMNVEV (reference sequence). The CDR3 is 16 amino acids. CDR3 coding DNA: TGTGCCAGCAGTTTTACCCTGGCAGTCTCTAATTCACCCCTCCACTTT. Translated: CASSFTLAVSNSPLHF.

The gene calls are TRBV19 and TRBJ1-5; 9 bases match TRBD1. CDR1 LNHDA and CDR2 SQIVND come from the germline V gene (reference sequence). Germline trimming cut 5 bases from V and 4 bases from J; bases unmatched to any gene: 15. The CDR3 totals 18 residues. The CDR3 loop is CASSGPGTGSKGNQPQHF. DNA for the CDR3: TGTGCCAGTAGTGGTCCCGGGACAGGGTCTAAGGGTAATCAGCCCCAGCATTTT.

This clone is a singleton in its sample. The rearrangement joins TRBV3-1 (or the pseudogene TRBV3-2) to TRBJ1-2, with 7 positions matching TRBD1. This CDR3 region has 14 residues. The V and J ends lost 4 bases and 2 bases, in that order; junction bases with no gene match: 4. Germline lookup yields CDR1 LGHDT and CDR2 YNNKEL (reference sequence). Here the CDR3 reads CASSLPTGNYGYTF. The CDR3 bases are TGTGCCAGCAGCCTTCCGACAGGGAACTATGGCTACACCTTC.

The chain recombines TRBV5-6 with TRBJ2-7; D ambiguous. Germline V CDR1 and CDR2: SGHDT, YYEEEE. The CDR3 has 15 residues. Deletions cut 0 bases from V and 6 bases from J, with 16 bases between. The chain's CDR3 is CASSLVPSSSREQYF. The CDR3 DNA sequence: TGTGCCAGCAGCTTGGTTCCCTCCTCGTCGCGCGAGCAGTACTTC.

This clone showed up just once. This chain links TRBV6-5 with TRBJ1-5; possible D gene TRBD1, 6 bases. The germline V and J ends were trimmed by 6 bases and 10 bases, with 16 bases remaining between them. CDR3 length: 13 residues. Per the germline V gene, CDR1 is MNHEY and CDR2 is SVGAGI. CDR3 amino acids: CASSQGGVGPQHF. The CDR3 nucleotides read TGTGCCAGCAGCCAAGGGGGAGTGGGCCCCCAGCATTTT.

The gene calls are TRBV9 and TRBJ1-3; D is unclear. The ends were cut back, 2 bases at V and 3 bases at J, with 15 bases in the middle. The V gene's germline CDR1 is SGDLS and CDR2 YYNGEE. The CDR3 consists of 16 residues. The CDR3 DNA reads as TGTGCCAGCAGCGTCTTTGAACAAAACCTTGGAAACACCATATATTTT. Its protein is CASSVFEQNLGNTIYF.

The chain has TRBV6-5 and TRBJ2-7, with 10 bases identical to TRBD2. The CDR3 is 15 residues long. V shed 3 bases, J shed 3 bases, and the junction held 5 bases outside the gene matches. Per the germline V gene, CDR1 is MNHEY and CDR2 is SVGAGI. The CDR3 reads CASSYRASGSYEQYF. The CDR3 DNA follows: TGTGCCAGCAGTTATAGGGCTAGCGGGAGCTACGAGCAGTACTTC.

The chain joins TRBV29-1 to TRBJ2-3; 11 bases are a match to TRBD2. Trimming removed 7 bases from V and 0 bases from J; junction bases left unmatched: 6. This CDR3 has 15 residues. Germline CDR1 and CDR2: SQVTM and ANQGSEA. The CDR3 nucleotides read TGCAGCGGCGGGACTAGCGGAGTTAGCACAGATACGCAGTATTTT. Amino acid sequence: CSGGTSGVSTDTQYF.

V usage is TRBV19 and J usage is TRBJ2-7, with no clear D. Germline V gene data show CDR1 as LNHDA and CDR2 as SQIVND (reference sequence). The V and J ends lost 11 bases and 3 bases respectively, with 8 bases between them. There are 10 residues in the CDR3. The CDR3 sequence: CAGADYEQYF. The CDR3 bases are TGTGCCGGTGCAGACTACGAGCAGTACTTC.

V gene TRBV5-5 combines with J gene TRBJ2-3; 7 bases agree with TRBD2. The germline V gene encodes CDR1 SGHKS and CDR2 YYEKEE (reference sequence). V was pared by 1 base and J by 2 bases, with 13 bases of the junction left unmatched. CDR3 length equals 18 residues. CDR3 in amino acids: CASSLLVGASGYTDTQYF. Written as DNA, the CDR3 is TGTGCCAGCAGCTTGCTCGTTGGGGCTAGCGGCTACACAGATACGCAGTATTTT.

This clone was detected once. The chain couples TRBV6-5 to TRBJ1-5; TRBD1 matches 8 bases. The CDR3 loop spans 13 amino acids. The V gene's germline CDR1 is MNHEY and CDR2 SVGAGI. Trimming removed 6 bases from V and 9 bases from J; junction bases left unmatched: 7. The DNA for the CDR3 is TGTGCCAGCAGCACTTCAGGGGGCGGGCCCCAGCATTTT. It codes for CASSTSGGGPQHF.

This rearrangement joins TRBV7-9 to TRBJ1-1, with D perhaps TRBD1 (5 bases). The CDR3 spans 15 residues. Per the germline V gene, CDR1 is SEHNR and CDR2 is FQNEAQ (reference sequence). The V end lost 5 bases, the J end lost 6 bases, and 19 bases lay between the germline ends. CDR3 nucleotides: TGTGCCAGCAGCACCCAATCGGGCCCGGGGGCTGAAGCTTTCTTT. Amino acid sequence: CASSTQSGPGAEAFF. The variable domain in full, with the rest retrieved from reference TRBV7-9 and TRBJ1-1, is DTGVSQNPRHKITKRGQNVTFRCDPISEHNRLYWYRQTLGQGPEFLTYFQNEAQLEKSRLLSDRFSAERPKGSFSTLEIQRTEQGDSAMYLCASSTQSGPGAEAFFGQGTRLTVV.

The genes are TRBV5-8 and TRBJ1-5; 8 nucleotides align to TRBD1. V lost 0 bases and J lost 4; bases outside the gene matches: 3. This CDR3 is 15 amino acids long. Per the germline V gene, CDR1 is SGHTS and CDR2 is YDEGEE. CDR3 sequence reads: CASSLGQGWNQPQHF. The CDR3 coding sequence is TGTGCCAGCAGCTTGGGACAGGGGTGGAATCAGCCCCAGCATTTT.

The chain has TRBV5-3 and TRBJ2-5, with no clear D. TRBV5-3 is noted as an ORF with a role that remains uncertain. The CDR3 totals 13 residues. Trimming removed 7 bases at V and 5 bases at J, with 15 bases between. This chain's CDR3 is CARRRRSWETQYF. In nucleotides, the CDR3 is TGTGCCAGACGCCGGCGGAGTTGGGAGACCCAGTACTTC.

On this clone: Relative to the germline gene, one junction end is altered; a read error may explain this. CDR3 in amino acids: CVSSQAGLAKNIQYF. The CDR3 DNA reads as TGTGTCAGCAGCCAAGCGGGGTTAGCCAAAAACATTCAGTACTTC. This chain links TRBV3-1 (or the pseudogene TRBV3-2) with TRBJ2-4; 7 bases match TRBD2. Germline-derived CDR1 and CDR2 are LGHDT and YNNKEL (reference sequence). The CDR3 is 15 amino acids.

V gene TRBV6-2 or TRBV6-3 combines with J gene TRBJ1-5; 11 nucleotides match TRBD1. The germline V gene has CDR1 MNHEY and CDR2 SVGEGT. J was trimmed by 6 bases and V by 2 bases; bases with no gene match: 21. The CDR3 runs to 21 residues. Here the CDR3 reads CASSYPRARTGGVSSGQPQHF. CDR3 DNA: TGTGCCAGCAGTTACCCCCGTGCGAGGACAGGGGGCGTGAGTTCCGGTCAGCCCCAGCATTTT.

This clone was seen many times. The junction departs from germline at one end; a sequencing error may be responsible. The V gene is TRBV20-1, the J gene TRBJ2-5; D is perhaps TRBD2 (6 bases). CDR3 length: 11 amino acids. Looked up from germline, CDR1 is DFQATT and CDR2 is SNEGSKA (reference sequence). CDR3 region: CSDQDLGLRDF. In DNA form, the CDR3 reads TGCAGTGACCAAGACTTGGGACTGAGGGACTTC.